What follows are 9 T cell receptor beta chains derived from one specimen sequenced in a study of technical replicates of blood from several donors. The repertoire was sequenced with immunoSEQ multiplex PCR; TCRdb's copy has only in-frame clones and lacks some. The sample lists about 89,000 clones; approximately 94% were seen once. Sequencing was done on a sample of T cells isolated from PBMCs. These receptors were taken from a human donor in good health.

Here the CDR3 reads CASGPALPGFTYSNQPQHF. DNA of the CDR3: TGTGCTAGTGGACCCGCTCTTCCGGGATTTACCTATAGCAATCAGCCCCAGCATTTT. V and J are TRBV12-5 and TRBJ1-5, with unresolved D. From germline, CDR1 is LGHNT and CDR2 FRNRAP. V lost 6 bases and J 0 bases, leaving 24 bases between the germline ends. The CDR3 contains 19 residues.

This chain links TRBV7-2 with TRBJ2-3, with 7 bases matching TRBD1. The ends lost 7 bases at V and 0 bases at J; junction bases unmatched: 10. CDR3 size: 16 residues. Germline V gene sequence: CDR1 SGHTA, CDR2 FQGNSA. Here the CDR3 reads CASTDQGGLSTDTQYF. The DNA for the CDR3 is TGTGCCAGCACCGATCAAGGGGGCCTGAGCACAGATACGCAGTATTTT.

This clone has only a few counts. The same CDR3 can be traced to other DNA sequences in this sample. The chain uses TRBV6-6 and TRBJ2-7; 11 nucleotides align to TRBD1. Germline-derived CDR1 and CDR2 are MNHNY and SVGAGI (reference sequence). Trimming cost V 7 bases and J 3 bases; bases outside gene matches: 5. The CDR3 totals 14 residues. The CDR3 DNA reads TGTGCCAGCAACCCCGGGACAGGGGGCTACGAGCAGTACTTC. Translating gives CASNPGTGGYEQYF.

The rearrangement uses TRBV11-3 and TRBJ2-1; D possibly corresponds to TRBD2 (7 bases). CDR1 is SGHNT, CDR2 YENEEA, per germline. V lost 10 bases and J 10 bases, leaving 23 bases between the germline ends. CDR3 size: 14 residues. The CDR3 protein is CATSAGAQREEQFF. In DNA form, the CDR3 reads TGTGCCACCTCGGCGGGGGCCCAACGTGAAGAGCAGTTCTTC.

The genes are TRBV29-1 and TRBJ1-1, with TRBD1 matching over 7 bases. This CDR3 contains 13 residues. Germline V gene sequence: CDR1 SQVTM, CDR2 ANQGSEA. V lost 6 bases to trimming and J lost 6 bases; unmatched junction nucleotides: 10. CDR3 amino acids: CSVLRGVQSEAFF. CDR3 DNA: TGCAGCGTCCTCAGGGGGGTGCAGTCTGAAGCTTTCTTT.

The sample holds a few counts of this clone. The chain uses TRBV6-5 and TRBJ1-2; TRBD1 aligns across 7 bases. The junction had 1 base not matched to a gene; V was cut back by 0 bases and J by 3 bases. Per germline, CDR1 MNHEY and CDR2 SVGAGI. The CDR3 is 14 residues long. This CDR3 reads CASSYSGGDYGYTF. CDR3 sequence (DNA): TGTGCCAGCAGTTACTCAGGGGGCGACTATGGCTACACCTTC.

The rearrangement links TRBV23-1 to TRBJ2-1, with 14 bases fitting TRBD2. TRBV23-1 is an ORF for which the function is uncertain. Germline trimming cut 6 bases from V and 3 bases from J; bases unmatched to any gene: 16. The CDR3 sequence is 20 residues long. The CDR3 is CASSRPGLAGERFGYNEQFF. The CDR3 DNA is TGCGCCAGCAGCCGGCCGGGACTAGCGGGAGAACGTTTCGGCTACAATGAGCAGTTCTTC.

The chain recombines TRBV27 with TRBJ2-7, with a possible D match to TRBD1 (5 bases). The CDR3 runs to 14 residues. The V end was cut by 5 bases, the J end by 0 bases, with 11 bases between. Germline V gives CDR1 MNHEY, CDR2 SMNVEV (reference sequence). The CDR3 DNA follows: TGTGCCAGCAGTGTACAGGCCCTCTCCTACGAGCAGTACTTC. Translation: CASSVQALSYEQYF.

The CDR3 DNA reads as TGTGCCAGCAGCCAAGATGGAGGTTATAGCAATCAGCCCCAGCATTTT. Translating gives CASSQDGGYSNQPQHF. The chain uses TRBV4-2 and TRBJ1-5; unclear D gene. Germline lookup yields CDR1 LGHNA and CDR2 YNFKEQ. The V end was cut by 0 bases, the J end by 0 bases, with 9 bases between. The CDR3 loop spans 16 amino acids.